The entry below describes one TCR beta chain. Other DNA sequences within the sample encode an identical CDR3. The CDR3 sequence is 14 residues long. V was trimmed by 0 bases and J by 3 bases, leaving 9 bases between them. The germline CDR1 and CDR2 sequences are MNHNY and SVGAGI (reference sequence). The source of the sample is a study of shared clonotypes between healthy human individuals. The data were produced by immunoSEQ multiplex PCR, yet TCRdb's version contains in-frame clones alone and is incomplete. The sample includes just over 2,000,000 clones, 85% to 95% of them seen just once. The sequence came from a man aged 18 to 30 in good health. The rearrangement uses TRBV6-6 and TRBJ2-7; D ambiguous. The sample taken for sequencing was naive CD4+ T cells sorted from blood. Subset here: CD45RA+ positively selected. CDR3 protein: CASSYSGSLYEQYF. The CDR3, as DNA: TGTGCCAGCAGTTACTCGGGATCTCTCTACGAGCAGTACTTC.